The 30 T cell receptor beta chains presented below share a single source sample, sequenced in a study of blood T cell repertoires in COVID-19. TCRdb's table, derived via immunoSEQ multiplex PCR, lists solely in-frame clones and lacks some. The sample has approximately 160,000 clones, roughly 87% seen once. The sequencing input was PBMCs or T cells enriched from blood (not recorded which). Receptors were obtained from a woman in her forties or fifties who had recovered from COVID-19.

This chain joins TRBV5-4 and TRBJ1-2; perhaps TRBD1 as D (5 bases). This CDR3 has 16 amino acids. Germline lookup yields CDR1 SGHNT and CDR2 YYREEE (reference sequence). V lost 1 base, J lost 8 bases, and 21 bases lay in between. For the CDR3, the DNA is TGTGCCAGCAGCTTGCCAGGGTCGATCCGGTCGAGGGGCTACACCTTC. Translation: CASSLPGSIRSRGYTF.

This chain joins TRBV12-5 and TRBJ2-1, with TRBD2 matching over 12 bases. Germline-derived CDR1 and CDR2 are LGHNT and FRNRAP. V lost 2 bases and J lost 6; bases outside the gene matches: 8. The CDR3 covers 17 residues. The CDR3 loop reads CASGLSLTSGSVNEQFF. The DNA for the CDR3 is TGTGCTAGTGGTTTGTCCCTGACTAGCGGGAGTGTCAATGAGCAGTTCTTC.

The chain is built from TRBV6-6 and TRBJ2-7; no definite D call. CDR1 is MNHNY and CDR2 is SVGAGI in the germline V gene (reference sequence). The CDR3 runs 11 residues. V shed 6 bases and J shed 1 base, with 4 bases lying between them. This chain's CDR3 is CASSPSYEQYF. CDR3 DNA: TGTGCCAGCAGCCCTTCCTACGAGCAGTACTTC.

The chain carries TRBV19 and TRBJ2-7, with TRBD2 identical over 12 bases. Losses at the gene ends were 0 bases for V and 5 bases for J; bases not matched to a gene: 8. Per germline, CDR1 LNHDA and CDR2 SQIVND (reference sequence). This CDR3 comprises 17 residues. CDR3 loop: CASSIDLTSGRTHEQYF. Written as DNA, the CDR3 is TGTGCCAGTAGTATAGACTTAACTAGCGGGAGGACCCACGAGCAGTACTTC.

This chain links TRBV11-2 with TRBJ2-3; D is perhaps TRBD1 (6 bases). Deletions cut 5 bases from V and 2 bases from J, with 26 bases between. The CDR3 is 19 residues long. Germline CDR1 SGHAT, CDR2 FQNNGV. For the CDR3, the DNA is TGTGCCAGCAGCCCACGTAGGCTACAGGACAGTCTTGACACAGATACGCAGTATTTT. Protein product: CASSPRRLQDSLDTDTQYF.

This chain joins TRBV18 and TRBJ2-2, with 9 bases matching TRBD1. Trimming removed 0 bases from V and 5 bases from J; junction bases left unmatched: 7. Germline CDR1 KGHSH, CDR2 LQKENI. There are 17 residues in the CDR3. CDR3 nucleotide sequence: TGTGCCAGCTCACCACCGGTCACAGGGGGCCGAACCGGGGAGCTGTTTTTT. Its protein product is CASSPPVTGGRTGELFF.

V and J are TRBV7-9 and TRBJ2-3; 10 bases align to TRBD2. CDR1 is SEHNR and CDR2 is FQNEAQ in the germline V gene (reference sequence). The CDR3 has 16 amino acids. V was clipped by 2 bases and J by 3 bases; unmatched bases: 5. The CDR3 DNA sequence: TGTGCCAGCAGCTTACTAGTTAGCGGGAGGACAGATACGCAGTATTTT. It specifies CASSLLVSGRTDTQYF.

The CDR3 protein is CASSTEEAFF. The CDR3 bases are TGTGCCAGCAGTACAGAGGAAGCTTTCTTT. The genes are TRBV11-2 and TRBJ1-1; no reliable D call. Per germline, CDR1 SGHAT and CDR2 FQNNGV. The CDR3 consists of 10 residues. Trimming took off 6 bases at V and 8 bases at J, with 7 bases between the two ends.

CDR3 region: CATSDATGTEAYEQYF. For the CDR3, the DNA is TGTGCCACCAGTGATGCAACCGGGACAGAGGCCTACGAGCAGTACTTC. The gene calls are TRBV24-1 and TRBJ2-7; 7 positions agree with TRBD1. The CDR3 is 16 residues long. Trimming took 3 bases from V and 2 from J; bases not matched to a gene: 9. The germline V gene has CDR1 KGHDR and CDR2 SFDVKD.

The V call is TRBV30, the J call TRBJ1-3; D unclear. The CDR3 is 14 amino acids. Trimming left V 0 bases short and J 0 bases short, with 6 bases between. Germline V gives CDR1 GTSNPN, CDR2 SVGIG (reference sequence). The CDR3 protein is CAWSVSGSGNTIYF. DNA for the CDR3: TGTGCCTGGAGTGTATCGGGCTCTGGAAACACCATATATTTT.

Here the CDR3 DNA reads TGTGCCAGCTCCAAGACAGGGAATGACAATGAGCAGTTCTTC. Translating gives CASSKTGNDNEQFF. This chain joins TRBV18 and TRBJ2-1; 7 bases fit TRBD1. CDR1 KGHSH and CDR2 LQKENI come from the germline V gene. The CDR3 has 14 residues. V lost 6 bases and J lost 5; bases outside the gene matches: 7.

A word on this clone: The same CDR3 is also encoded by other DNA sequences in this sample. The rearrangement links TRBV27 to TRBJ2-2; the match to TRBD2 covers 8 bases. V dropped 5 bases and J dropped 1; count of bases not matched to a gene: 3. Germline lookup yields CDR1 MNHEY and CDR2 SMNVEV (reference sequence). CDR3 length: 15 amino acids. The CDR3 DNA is TGTGCCAGCAGTCCCCGGGGGGGGAACACCGGGGAGCTGTTTTTT. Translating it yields CASSPRGGNTGELFF.

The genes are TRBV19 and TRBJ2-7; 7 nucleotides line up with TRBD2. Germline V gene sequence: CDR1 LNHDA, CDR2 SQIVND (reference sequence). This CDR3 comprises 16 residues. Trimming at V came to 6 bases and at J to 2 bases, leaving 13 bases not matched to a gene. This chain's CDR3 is CASSQSSRGGTYEQYF. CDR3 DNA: TGTGCCAGTAGCCAGAGCTCGCGGGGAGGGACCTACGAGCAGTACTTC.

This CDR3 is CASSSGTGASNQPQHF. The DNA for the CDR3 is TGTGCCAGCAGTTCGGGGACAGGGGCATCCAATCAGCCCCAGCATTTT. V is TRBV6-5 and J is TRBJ1-5, with TRBD1 matching over 10 bases. Germline trimming cut 4 bases from V and 3 bases from J; bases unmatched to any gene: 6. The CDR3 runs to 16 residues. The germline CDR1 and CDR2 sequences are MNHEY and SVGAGI.

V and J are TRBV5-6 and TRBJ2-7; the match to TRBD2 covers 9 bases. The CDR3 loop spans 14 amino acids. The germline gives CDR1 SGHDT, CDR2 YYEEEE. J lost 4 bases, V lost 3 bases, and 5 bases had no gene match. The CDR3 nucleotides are TGTGCCAGCAGCTCCCCGGGACTAGCTTACGAGCAGTACTTC. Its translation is CASSSPGLAYEQYF.

The CDR3: CASSEDRGTQETQYF. The CDR3 nucleotides are TGTGCCAGCAGTGAAGATCGGGGGACCCAAGAGACCCAGTACTTC. The V call is TRBV6-1, the J call TRBJ2-5; a weak D match, TRBD2 (6 bases). The ends were cut back, 1 base at V and 1 base at J, with 10 bases in the middle. Germline V gene sequence: CDR1 MNHNS, CDR2 SASEGT. The CDR3 contains 15 residues.

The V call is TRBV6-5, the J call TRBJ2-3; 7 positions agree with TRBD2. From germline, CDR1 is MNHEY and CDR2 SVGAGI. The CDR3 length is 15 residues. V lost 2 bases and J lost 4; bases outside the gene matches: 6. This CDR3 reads CASSYLAEVPDTQYF. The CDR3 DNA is TGTGCCAGCAGTTACCTAGCGGAGGTACCAGATACGCAGTATTTT.

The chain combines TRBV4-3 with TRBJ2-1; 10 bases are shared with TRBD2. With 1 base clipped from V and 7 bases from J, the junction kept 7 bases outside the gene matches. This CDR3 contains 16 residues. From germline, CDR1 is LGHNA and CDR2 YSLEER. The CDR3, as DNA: TGCGCCAGCAGCCAAGTCGGAGCGGGAGGGCTTAATGAGCAGTTCTTC. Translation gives CASSQVGAGGLNEQFF.

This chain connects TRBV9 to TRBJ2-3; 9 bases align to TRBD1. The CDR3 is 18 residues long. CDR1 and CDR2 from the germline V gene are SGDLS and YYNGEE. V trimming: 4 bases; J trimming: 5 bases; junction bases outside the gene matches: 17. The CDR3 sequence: CASSLSRGSGTGQDTQYF. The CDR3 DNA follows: TGTGCCAGCAGCTTAAGTAGGGGATCCGGGACAGGGCAAGATACGCAGTATTTT.

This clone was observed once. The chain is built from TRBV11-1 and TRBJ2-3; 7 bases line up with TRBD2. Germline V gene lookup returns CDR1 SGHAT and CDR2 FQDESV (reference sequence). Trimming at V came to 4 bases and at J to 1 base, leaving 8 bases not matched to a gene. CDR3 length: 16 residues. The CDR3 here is CASSSQAGIGTDTQYF. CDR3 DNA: TGTGCCAGCAGCTCCCAAGCGGGAATAGGCACAGATACGCAGTATTTT. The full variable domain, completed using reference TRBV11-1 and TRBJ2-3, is EAEVAQSPRYKITEKSQAVAFWCDPISGHATLYWYRQILGQGPELLVQFQDESVVDDSQLPKDRFSAERLKGVDSTLKIQPAELGDSAMYLCASSSQAGIGTDTQYFGPGTRLTVL.

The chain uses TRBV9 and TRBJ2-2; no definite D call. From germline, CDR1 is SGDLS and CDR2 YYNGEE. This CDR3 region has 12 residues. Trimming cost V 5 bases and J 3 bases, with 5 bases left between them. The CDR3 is CASRRDTGELFF. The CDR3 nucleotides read TGTGCCAGCAGGAGAGACACCGGGGAGCTGTTTTTT. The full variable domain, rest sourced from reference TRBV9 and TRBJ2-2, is DSGVTQTPKHLITATGQRVTLRCSPRSGDLSVYWYQQSLDQGLQFLIQYYNGEERAKGNILERFSAQQFPDLHSELNLSSLELGDSALYFCASRRDTGELFFGEGSRLTVL.

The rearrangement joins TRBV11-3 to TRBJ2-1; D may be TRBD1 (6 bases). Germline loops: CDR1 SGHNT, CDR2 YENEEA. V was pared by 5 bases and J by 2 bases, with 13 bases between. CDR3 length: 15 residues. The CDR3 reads CASSTTGIPYNEQFF. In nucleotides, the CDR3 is TGTGCCAGCAGCACAACAGGGATCCCCTACAATGAGCAGTTCTTC.

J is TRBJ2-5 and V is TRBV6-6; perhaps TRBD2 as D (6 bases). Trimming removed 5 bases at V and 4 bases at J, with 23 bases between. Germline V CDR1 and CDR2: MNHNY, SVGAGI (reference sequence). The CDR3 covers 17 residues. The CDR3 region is CASSPDGAGRIGETQYF. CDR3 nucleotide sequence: TGTGCCAGCAGTCCGGACGGGGCGGGGCGCATTGGAGAGACCCAGTACTTC.

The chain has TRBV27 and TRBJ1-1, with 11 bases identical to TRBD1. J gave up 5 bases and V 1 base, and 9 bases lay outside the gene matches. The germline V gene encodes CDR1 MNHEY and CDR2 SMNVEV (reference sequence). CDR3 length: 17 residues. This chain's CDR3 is CASSLYGTGGFRTEAFF. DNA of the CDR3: TGTGCCAGCAGTTTATACGGGACAGGGGGTTTTCGGACTGAAGCTTTCTTT.

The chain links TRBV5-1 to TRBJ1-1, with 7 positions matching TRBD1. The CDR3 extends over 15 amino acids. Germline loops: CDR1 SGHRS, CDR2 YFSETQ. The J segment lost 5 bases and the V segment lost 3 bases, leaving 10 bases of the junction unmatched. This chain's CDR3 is CASSSDGTVRTEAFF. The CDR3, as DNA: TGCGCCAGCAGCTCGGATGGGACAGTACGAACTGAAGCTTTCTTT.

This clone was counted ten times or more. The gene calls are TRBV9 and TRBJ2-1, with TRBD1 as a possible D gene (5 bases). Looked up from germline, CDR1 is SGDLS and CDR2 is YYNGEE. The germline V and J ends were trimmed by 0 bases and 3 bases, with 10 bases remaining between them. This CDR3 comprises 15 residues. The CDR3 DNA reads TGTGCCAGCAGCGTAGATAGGGGAAACTACAATGAGCAGTTCTTC. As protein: CASSVDRGNYNEQFF.

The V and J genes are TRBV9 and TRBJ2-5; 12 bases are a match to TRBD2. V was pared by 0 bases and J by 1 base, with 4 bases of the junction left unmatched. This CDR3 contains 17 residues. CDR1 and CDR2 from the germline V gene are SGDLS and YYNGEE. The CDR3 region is CASSVGLAGATQETQYF. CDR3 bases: TGTGCCAGCAGCGTAGGACTAGCGGGAGCAACCCAAGAGACCCAGTACTTC. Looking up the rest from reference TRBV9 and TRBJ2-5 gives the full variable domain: DSGVTQTPKHLITATGQRVTLRCSPRSGDLSVYWYQQSLDQGLQFLIQYYNGEERAKGNILERFSAQQFPDLHSELNLSSLELGDSALYFCASSVGLAGATQETQYFGPGTRLLVL.

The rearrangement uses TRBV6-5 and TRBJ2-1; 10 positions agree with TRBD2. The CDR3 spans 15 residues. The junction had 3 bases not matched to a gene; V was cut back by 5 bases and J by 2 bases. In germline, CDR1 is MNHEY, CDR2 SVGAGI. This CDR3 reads CASSLAGAAYNEQFF. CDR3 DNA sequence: TGTGCCAGCAGTCTAGCGGGAGCTGCCTACAATGAGCAGTTCTTC.

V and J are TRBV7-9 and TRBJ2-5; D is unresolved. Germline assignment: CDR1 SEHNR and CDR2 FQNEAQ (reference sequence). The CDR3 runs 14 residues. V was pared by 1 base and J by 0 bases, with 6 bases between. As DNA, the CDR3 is TGTGCCAGCAGCTTAGGGCAGGACCAAGAGACCCAGTACTTC. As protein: CASSLGQDQETQYF.

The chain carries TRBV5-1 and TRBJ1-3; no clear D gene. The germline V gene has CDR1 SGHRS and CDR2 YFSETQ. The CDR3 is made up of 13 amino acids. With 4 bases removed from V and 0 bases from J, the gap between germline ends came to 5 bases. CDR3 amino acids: CASSPGSGNTIYF. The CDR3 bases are TGCGCCAGCAGCCCGGGCTCTGGAAACACCATATATTTT.